This TCR beta chain stems from a study of cytomegalovirus exposure and HLA in healthy donors. General study results and limits: For most TCR beta V segments, an earlier analysis put the productive rate at about 87% or about 30% of the time. In a later analysis, TCR beta V- and J-gene trimming was associated with a missense DCLRE1C variant.

This CDR3 is built from 15 residues. In germline, CDR1 is MNHEY, CDR2 SVGAGI. Trimming left V 5 bases short and J 0 bases short, with 13 bases between. The PCR was carried out with 60 Vbeta primers and 13 Jbeta primers. The assay was immunoSEQ multiplex PCR, and TCRdb's table has in-frame clones only and misses some. In the table there are roughly 130,000 clones, about 82% of which are singletons. Concerning this clone itself: No antigen is known for it.

The sequenced sample was PBMCs. The genes are TRBV6-5 and TRBJ1-1; TRBD1 might be the D (5 bases). The clonotype originates from a boy younger than 18 in good health and CMV-seronegative. CDR3 in DNA: TGTGCCAGCAGTAGGACGGGACTGATGAACACTGAAGCTTTCTTT. Protein: CASSRTGLMNTEAFF.